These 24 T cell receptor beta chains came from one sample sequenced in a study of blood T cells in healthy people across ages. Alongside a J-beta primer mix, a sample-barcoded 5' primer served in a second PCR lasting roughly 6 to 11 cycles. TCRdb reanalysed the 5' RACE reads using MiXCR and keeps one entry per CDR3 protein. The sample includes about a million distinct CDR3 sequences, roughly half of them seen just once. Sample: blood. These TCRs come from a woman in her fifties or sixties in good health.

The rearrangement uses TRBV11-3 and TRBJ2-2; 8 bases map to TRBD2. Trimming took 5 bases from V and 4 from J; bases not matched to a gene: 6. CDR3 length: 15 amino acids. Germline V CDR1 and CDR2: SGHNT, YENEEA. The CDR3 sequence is CASSVRLAPTGELFF. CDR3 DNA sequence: TGTGCCAGCAGCGTGAGACTAGCGCCCACCGGGGAGCTGTTTTTT.

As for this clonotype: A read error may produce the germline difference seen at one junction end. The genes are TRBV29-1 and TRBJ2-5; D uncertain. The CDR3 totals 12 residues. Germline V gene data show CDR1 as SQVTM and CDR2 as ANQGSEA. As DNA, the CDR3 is TGCGGCGTTGAATACTCTCAAGAGACCCAGTACTTC. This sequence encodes CGVEYSQETQYF.

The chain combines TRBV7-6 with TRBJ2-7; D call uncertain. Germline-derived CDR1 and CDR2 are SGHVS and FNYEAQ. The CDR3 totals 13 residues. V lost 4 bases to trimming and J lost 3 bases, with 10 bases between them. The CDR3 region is CASSSDTNYEQYF. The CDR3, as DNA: TGTGCCAGCAGCTCCGACACGAACTACGAGCAGTACTTC. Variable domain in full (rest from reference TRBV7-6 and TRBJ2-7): GAGVSQSPRYKVTKRGQDVALRCDPISGHVSLYWYRQALGQGPEFLTYFNYEAQQDKSGLPNDRFSAERPEGSISTLTIQRTEQRDSAMYRCASSSDTNYEQYFGPGTRLTVT.

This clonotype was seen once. The chain's CDR3 is CASSPRTSGRDTGELFF. CDR3 bases: TGTGCCAGCAGTCCCCGAACTAGCGGGAGAGACACCGGGGAGCTGTTTTTT. The chain employs TRBV6-2 or TRBV6-3 and TRBJ2-2, with 11 bases that match TRBD2. Germline CDR1 MNHEY, CDR2 SVGEGT. Trimming removed 5 bases from V and 3 bases from J; junction bases left unmatched: 8. The CDR3 covers 17 residues.

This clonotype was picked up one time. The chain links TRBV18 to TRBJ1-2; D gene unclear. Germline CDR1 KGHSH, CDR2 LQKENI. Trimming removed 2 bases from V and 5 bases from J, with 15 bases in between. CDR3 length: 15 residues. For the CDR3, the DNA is TGTGCCAGCTCACCAGAAAGGGTGCCTGGGTATGGCTACACCTTC. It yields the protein CASSPERVPGYGYTF.

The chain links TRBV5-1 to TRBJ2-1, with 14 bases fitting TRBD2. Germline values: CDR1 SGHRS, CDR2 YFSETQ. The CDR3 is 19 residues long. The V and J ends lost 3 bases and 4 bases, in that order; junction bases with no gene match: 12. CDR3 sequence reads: CASSSGTSGRWRGYNEQFF. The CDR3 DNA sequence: TGCGCCAGCAGCTCGGGGACTAGCGGGAGATGGAGGGGGTACAATGAGCAGTTCTTC.

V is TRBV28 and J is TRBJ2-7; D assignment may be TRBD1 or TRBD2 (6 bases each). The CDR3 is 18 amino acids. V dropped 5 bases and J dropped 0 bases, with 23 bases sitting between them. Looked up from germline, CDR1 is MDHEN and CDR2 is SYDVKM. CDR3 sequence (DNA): TGTGCCAGCAGTCCCTCACCGGGACTGGGGGCCCTCTCCTACGAGCAGTACTTC. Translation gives CASSPSPGLGALSYEQYF.

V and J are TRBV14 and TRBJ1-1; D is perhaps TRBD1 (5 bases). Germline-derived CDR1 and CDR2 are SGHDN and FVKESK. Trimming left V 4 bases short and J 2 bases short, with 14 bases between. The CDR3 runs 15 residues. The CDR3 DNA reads TGTGCCAGCAGCCCCCGGGGGATCGGCAACACTGAAGCTTTCTTT. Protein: CASSPRGIGNTEAFF.

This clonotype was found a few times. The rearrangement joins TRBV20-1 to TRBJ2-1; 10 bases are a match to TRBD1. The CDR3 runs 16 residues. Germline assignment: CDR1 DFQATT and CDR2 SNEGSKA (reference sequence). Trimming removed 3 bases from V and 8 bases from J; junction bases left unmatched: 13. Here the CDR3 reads CSARAYRTGGRDEQFF. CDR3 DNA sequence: TGCAGTGCTAGGGCGTATAGGACAGGGGGGAGGGATGAGCAGTTCTTC.

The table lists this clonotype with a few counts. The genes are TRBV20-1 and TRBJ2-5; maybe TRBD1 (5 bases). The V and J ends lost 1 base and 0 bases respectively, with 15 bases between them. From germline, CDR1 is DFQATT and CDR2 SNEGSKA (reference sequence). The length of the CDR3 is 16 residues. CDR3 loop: CSARAATVTYQETQYF. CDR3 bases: TGCAGTGCTAGAGCCGCGACAGTTACTTACCAAGAGACCCAGTACTTC.

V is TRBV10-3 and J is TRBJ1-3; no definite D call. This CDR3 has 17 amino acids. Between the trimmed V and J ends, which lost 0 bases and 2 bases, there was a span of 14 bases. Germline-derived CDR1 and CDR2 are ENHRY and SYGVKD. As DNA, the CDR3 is TGTGCCATCAGTGAGTCTCACCCGGGTGGGGCTGGAAACACCATATATTTT. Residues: CAISESHPGGAGNTIYF.

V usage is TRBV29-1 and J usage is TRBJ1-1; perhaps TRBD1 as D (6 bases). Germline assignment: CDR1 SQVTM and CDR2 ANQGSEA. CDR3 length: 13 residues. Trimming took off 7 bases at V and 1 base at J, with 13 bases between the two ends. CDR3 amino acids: CSGDGGQNTEAFF. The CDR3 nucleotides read TGCAGCGGGGATGGGGGGCAGAACACTGAAGCTTTCTTT. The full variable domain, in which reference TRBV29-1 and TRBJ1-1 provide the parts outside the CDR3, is SAVISQKPSRDICQRGTSLTIQCQVDSQVTMMFWYRQQPGQSLTLIATANQGSEATYESGFVIDKFPISRPNLTFSTLTVSNMSPEDSSIYLCSGDGGQNTEAFFGQGTRLTVV.

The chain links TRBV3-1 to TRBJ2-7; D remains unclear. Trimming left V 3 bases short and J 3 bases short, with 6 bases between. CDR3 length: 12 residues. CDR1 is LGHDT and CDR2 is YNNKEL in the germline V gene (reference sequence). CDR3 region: CASSHYGYEQYF. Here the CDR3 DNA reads TGTGCCAGCAGCCATTATGGCTACGAGCAGTACTTC.

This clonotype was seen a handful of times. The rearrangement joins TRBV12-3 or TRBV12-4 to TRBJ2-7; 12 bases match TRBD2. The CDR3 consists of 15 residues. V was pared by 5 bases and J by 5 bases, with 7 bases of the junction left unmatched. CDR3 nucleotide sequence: TGTGCCAGCAGTCCCCCGACTAGCGGGAGCCACGAGCAGTACTTC. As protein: CASSPPTSGSHEQYF.

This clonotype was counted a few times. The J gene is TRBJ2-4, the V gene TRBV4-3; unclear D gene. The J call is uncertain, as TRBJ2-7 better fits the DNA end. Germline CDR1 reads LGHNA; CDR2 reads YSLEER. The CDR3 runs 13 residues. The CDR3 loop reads CASSQARAIEQYF. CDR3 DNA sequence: TGCGCCAGCAGCCAAGCTAGGGCGATCGAGCAGTACTTC.

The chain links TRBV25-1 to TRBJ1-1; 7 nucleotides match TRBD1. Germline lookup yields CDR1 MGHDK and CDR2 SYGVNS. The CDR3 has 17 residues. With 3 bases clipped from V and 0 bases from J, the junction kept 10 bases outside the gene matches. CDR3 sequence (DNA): TGTGCCAGCAGTGATTTTAAGGGGGCGGACATGAACACTGAAGCTTTCTTT. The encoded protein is CASSDFKGADMNTEAFF.

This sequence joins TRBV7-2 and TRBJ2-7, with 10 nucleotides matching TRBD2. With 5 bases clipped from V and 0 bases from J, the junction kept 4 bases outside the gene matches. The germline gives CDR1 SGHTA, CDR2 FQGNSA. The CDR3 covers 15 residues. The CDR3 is CASSRRLAGSYEQYF. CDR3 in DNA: TGTGCCAGCAGCCGACGACTAGCGGGCTCCTACGAGCAGTACTTC.

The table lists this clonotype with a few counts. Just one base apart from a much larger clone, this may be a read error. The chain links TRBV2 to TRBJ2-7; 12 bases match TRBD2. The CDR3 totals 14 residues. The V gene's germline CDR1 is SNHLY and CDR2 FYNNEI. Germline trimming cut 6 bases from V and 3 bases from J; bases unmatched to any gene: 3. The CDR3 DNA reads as TGTGCCAGCAGGCCGACTAGCGGGAGCTACGAGCAGTACTTC. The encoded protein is CASRPTSGSYEQYF.

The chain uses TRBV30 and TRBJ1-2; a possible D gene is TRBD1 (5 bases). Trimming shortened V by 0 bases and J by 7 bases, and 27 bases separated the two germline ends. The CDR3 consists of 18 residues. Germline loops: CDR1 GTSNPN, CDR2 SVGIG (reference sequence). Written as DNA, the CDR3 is TGTGCCTGGAGTGTACTATGGTGGGGCGCCCAACCTTCGGGTGGCTACACCTTC. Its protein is CAWSVLWWGAQPSGGYTF.

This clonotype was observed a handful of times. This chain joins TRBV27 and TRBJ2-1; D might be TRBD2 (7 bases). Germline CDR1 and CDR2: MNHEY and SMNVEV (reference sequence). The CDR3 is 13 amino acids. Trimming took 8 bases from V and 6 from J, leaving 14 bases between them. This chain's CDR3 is CASGGGSLNEQFF. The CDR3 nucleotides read TGTGCCAGCGGGGGGGGCAGTCTCAATGAGCAGTTCTTC.

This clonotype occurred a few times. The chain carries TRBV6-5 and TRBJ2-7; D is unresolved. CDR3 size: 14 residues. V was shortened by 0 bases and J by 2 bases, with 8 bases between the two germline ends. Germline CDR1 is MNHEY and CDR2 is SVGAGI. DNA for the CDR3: TGTGCCAGCAGTTACTCAAACAGAGCCTACGAGCAGTACTTC. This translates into CASSYSNRAYEQYF.

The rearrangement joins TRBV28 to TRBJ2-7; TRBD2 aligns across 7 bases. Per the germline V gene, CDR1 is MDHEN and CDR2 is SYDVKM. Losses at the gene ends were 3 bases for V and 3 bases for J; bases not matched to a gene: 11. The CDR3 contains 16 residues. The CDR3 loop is CASSFSQYRGSYEQYF. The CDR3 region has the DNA TGTGCCAGCAGTTTTAGCCAATATCGCGGGAGCTACGAGCAGTACTTC.

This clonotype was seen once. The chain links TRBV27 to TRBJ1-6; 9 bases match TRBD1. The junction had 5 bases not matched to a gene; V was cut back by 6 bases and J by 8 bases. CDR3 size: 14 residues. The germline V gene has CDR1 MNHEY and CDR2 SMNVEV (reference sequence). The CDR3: CASRPQGADSPLHF. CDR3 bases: TGTGCCAGCAGGCCACAGGGGGCTGATTCACCCCTCCACTTT.

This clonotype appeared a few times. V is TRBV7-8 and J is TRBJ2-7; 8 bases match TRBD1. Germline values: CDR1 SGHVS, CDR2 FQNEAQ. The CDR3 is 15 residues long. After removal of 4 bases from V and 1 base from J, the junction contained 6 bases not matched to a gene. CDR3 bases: TGTGCCAGCAGCTCCCAGGGGGCAGCTTCCTACGAGCAGTACTTC. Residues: CASSSQGAASYEQYF.